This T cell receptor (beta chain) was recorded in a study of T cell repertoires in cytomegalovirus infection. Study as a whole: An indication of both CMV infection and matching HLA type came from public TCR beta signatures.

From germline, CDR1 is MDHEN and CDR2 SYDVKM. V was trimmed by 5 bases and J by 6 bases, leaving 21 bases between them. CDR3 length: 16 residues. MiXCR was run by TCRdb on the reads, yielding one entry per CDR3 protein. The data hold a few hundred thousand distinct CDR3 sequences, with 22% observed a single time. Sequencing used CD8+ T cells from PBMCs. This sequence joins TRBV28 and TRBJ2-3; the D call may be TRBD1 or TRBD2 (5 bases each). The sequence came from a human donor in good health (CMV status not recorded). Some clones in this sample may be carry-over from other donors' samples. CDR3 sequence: CASSPRGGPSGDTQYF. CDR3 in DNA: TGTGCCAGCAGTCCCCGGGGCGGACCGTCGGGGGATACGCAGTATTTT.